Shown below are 19 T cell receptor beta chains from a single sample sequenced in a study of PD-1 blockade in classical Hodgkin lymphoma. With no exception, relapse followed autologous stem cell transplantation in all patients, and brentuximab vedotin exposure varied. The assay was immunoSEQ multiplex PCR, and TCRdb's table has in-frame clones only and misses some. The sample records more than 45,000 clones, approximately 90% being singletons. The sample was peripheral blood mononuclear cells (PBMCs), taken before the second cycle of nivolumab. The receptor set was obtained from a human donor with classical Hodgkin lymphoma.

This chain joins TRBV6-5 and TRBJ2-3; possible D gene TRBD1, 6 bases. CDR1 and CDR2 from the germline V gene are MNHEY and SVGAGI. The CDR3 spans 14 residues. V gave up 4 bases and J gave up 0 bases, with 8 bases separating them. CDR3: CASSSGQSTDTQYF. The CDR3 DNA reads as TGTGCCAGCAGTTCAGGACAGAGCACAGATACGCAGTATTTT.

This clone has a handful of counts. V usage is TRBV5-1 and J usage is TRBJ2-7; 10 nucleotides agree with TRBD1. V gave up 3 bases and J gave up 6 bases; unmatched junction bases: 6. The CDR3 consists of 14 residues. The germline CDR1 and CDR2 sequences are SGHRS and YFSETQ. The CDR3 region is CASSWGQGRGEQYF. The CDR3 DNA sequence: TGCGCCAGCAGCTGGGGACAGGGGAGGGGCGAGCAGTACTTC.

This rearrangement joins TRBV30 to TRBJ1-3; a possible D gene is TRBD1 (5 bases). The CDR3 extends over 13 amino acids. Germline V gene sequence: CDR1 GTSNPN, CDR2 SVGIG (reference sequence). Trimming cost V 3 bases and J 7 bases, with 13 bases left between them. The CDR3: CAWRAVGGNTIYF. Here the CDR3 DNA reads TGTGCCTGGAGGGCCGTGGGGGGTAACACCATATATTTT. Variable domain in full (rest from reference TRBV30 and TRBJ1-3): SQTIHQWPATLVQPVGSPLSLECTVEGTSNPNLYWYRQAAGRGLQLLFYSVGIGQISSEVPQNLSASRPQDRQFILSSKKLLLSDSGFYLCAWRAVGGNTIYFGEGSWLTVV.

The V and J genes are TRBV11-1 and TRBJ2-7; TRBD2 matches at 11 bases. V dropped 2 bases and J dropped 5; count of bases not matched to a gene: 5. The CDR3 is made up of 15 amino acids. From germline, CDR1 is SGHAT and CDR2 FQDESV (reference sequence). In DNA form, the CDR3 reads TGTGCCAGCAGCTTATTACTAGCGGGAGAGAACGAGCAGTACTTC. Amino acid sequence: CASSLLLAGENEQYF. Supplemented by reference TRBV11-1 and TRBJ2-7, the full variable domain reads EAEVAQSPRYKITEKSQAVAFWCDPISGHATLYWYRQILGQGPELLVQFQDESVVDDSQLPKDRFSAERLKGVDSTLKIQPAELGDSAMYLCASSLLLAGENEQYFGPGTRLTVT.

The rearrangement joins TRBV27 to TRBJ2-2, with D perhaps matching TRBD1 (5 bases). The CDR3 contains 14 residues. Germline V gene sequence: CDR1 MNHEY, CDR2 SMNVEV (reference sequence). V was trimmed by 4 bases and J by 2 bases, leaving 8 bases between them. The CDR3 region is CASSSGQNTGELFF. The CDR3 bases are TGTGCCAGCAGTTCCGGACAAAACACCGGGGAGCTGTTTTTT.

The chain couples TRBV11-2 to TRBJ1-4; no reliable D call. Germline V CDR1 and CDR2: SGHAT, FQNNGV. The CDR3 spans 12 residues. Trimming took 2 bases from V and 8 from J, leaving 6 bases between them. For the CDR3, the DNA is TGTGCCAGCAGCTTACCCCAGGAAAAACTGTTTTTT. It is translated as CASSLPQEKLFF.

The chain employs TRBV7-3 and TRBJ2-1, with 9 bases fitting TRBD2. Germline assignment: CDR1 SGHTA and CDR2 FQGTGA. The length of the CDR3 is 15 residues. The junction had 4 bases not matched to a gene; V was cut back by 5 bases and J by 2 bases. The CDR3 region is CASSLSGSTYNEQFF. DNA for the CDR3: TGTGCCAGCAGCCTTAGCGGGAGCACCTACAATGAGCAGTTCTTC.

V gene TRBV11-2 combines with J gene TRBJ2-5, with unresolved D. V was shortened by 5 bases and J by 5 bases, with 9 bases between the two germline ends. Germline V CDR1 and CDR2: SGHAT, FQNNGV. This CDR3 is 12 amino acids long. The CDR3 protein is CASSRPRETQYF. CDR3 bases: TGTGCCAGCAGCCGTCCAAGGGAGACCCAGTACTTC.

The V call is TRBV21-1, the J call TRBJ2-7. TRBV21-1 is a pseudogene locus. The CDR3 is 12 amino acids. The CDR3 loop reads CASSTRHRIWYF. The CDR3 DNA reads TGTGCCAGCAGCACTAGACACCGTATTTGGTACTTC.

The count of this clone is one. The rearrangement uses TRBV19 and TRBJ1-2; D may be TRBD1 (6 bases). V dropped 5 bases and J dropped 8 bases, with 15 bases sitting between them. CDR3 size: 13 residues. Germline lookup yields CDR1 LNHDA and CDR2 SQIVND (reference sequence). The CDR3 spells CASSASPGVGYTF. The CDR3 DNA is TGTGCCAGTAGTGCATCACCAGGGGTCGGCTACACCTTC.

This chain connects TRBV29-1 to TRBJ2-3, with TRBD2 identical over 8 bases. V was pared by 8 bases and J by 3 bases, with 13 bases of the junction left unmatched. CDR1 and CDR2 (germline): SQVTM, ANQGSEA. The CDR3 has 15 amino acids. The CDR3 sequence is CSSVDGGGSTDTQYF. The CDR3 coding sequence is TGCAGCTCCGTCGACGGGGGGGGGTCGACAGATACGCAGTATTTT.

The chain uses TRBV14 and TRBJ1-3; a weak D match, TRBD1 (6 bases). Trimming left V 4 bases short and J 0 bases short, with 16 bases between. The CDR3 covers 17 residues. Germline-derived CDR1 and CDR2 are SGHDN and FVKESK. CDR3 coding DNA: TGTGCCAGCAGCCCCGTCCGTGTGGGGGCCTCTGGAAACACCATATATTTT. Translation gives CASSPVRVGASGNTIYF.

This sequence joins TRBV9 and TRBJ2-3; 9 nucleotides align to TRBD2. V lost 4 bases and J lost 3; bases outside the gene matches: 6. The CDR3 extends over 15 amino acids. In germline, CDR1 is SGDLS, CDR2 YYNGEE. The CDR3 loop is CASSPWGLATDTQYF. DNA for the CDR3: TGTGCCAGCAGCCCCTGGGGACTAGCTACAGATACGCAGTATTTT.

V is TRBV4-3 and J is TRBJ2-3; D is possibly TRBD1 or TRBD2 (5 bases each). The ends were cut back, 2 bases at V and 2 bases at J, with 11 bases in the middle. This CDR3 spans 15 amino acids. The germline V gene has CDR1 LGHNA and CDR2 YSLEER. CDR3 DNA: TGCGCCAGCAGCCAAAGGGGAGTTTACACAGATACGCAGTATTTT. Translating gives CASSQRGVYTDTQYF.

The J gene is TRBJ2-5, the V gene TRBV5-1; 9 nucleotides match TRBD2. CDR1 SGHRS and CDR2 YFSETQ come from the germline V gene. The CDR3 runs 18 residues. Trimming removed 5 bases from V and 2 bases from J; junction bases left unmatched: 16. CDR3 sequence: CASSRATLAGSTQETQYF. In DNA form, the CDR3 reads TGCGCCAGCAGTCGTGCCACCCTAGCGGGGAGCACGCAAGAGACCCAGTACTTC.

This rearrangement joins TRBV5-6 to TRBJ2-7; no firm D call. Germline V CDR1 and CDR2: SGHDT, YYEEEE. Deletions cut 4 bases from V and 2 bases from J, with 13 bases between. The CDR3 extends over 14 amino acids. CDR3 nucleotides: TGTGCCAGCAGCACGCCCGGGCCGACCTACGAGCAGTACTTC. Amino acids: CASSTPGPTYEQYF.

The chain is built from TRBV11-3 and TRBJ1-1, with 11 positions matching TRBD1. The junction had 5 bases not matched to a gene; V was cut back by 5 bases and J by 6 bases. CDR1 is SGHNT, CDR2 YENEEA, per germline. The CDR3 totals 14 residues. CDR3 coding DNA: TGTGCCAGCAGCCTTGGACAGGGGGCCCCTGAAGCTTTCTTT. Its protein product is CASSLGQGAPEAFF.

The chain has TRBV4-1 and TRBJ1-1; D not resolved. Trimming pared 3 bases from V and 4 bases from J, leaving 12 bases between. This CDR3 spans 14 amino acids. In germline, CDR1 is MGHRA, CDR2 YSYEKL. CDR3: CASSHSWGSTEAFF. The CDR3 region has the DNA TGCGCCAGCAGCCACTCATGGGGTAGCACTGAAGCTTTCTTT.

The genes are TRBV5-1 and TRBJ2-1; a weak D match, TRBD1 (6 bases). The germline V and J ends were trimmed by 6 bases and 6 bases, with 16 bases remaining between them. The CDR3 is made up of 14 amino acids. Germline V CDR1 and CDR2: SGHRS, YFSETQ. The CDR3 sequence is CASNDEDSSNEQFF. CDR3 nucleotides: TGCGCCAGCAATGACGAGGACAGCTCCAATGAGCAGTTCTTC. The whole variable domain, filled in from reference TRBV5-1 and TRBJ2-1, reads KAGVTQTPRYLIKTRGQQVTLSCSPISGHRSVSWYQQTPGQGLQFLFEYFSETQRNKGNFPGRFSGRQFSNSRSEMNVSTLELGDSALYLCASNDEDSSNEQFFGPGTRLTVL.